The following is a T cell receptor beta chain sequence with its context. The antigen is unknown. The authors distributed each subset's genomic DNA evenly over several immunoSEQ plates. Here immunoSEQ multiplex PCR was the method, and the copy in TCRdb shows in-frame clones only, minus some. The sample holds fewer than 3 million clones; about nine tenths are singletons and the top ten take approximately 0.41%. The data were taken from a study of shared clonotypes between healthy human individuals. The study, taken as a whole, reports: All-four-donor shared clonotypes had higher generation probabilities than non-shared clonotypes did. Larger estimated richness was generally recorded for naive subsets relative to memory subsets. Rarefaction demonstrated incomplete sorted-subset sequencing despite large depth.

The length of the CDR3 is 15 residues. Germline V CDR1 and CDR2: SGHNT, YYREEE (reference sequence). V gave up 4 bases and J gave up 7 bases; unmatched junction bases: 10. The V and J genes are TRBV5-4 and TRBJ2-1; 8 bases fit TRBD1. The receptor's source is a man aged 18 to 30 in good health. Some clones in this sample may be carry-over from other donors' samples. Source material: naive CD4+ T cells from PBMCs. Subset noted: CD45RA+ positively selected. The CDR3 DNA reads TGTGCCAGCAGCAGTACCCGGGACAGGCGGAATGAGCAGTTCTTC. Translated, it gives CASSSTRDRRNEQFF.